This TCR beta chain stems from a study of control samples from healthy donors and cancer patients. This CDR3 contains 16 residues. Trimming took 0 bases from V and 9 from J; bases not matched to a gene: 14. Germline CDR1 reads MNHEY; CDR2 reads SVGAGI. Only in-frame clones appear in the TCRdb table, and some are missing; sequencing was by immunoSEQ multiplex PCR. The data show some 130,000 clones, more than 80% seen once. Sequenced material: blood. The clonotype was recovered from a man aged 40-49 years in good health. This chain connects TRBV6-5 to TRBJ2-7, with 7 bases that match TRBD2. This CDR3 reads CASSYSLPSGTRGQYF. Here the CDR3 DNA reads TGTGCCAGCAGTTACTCGCTGCCCAGCGGGACCCGGGGGCAGTACTTC.